This T cell receptor (beta chain) was captured in a study of T cell changes during pregnancy in multiple sclerosis. Libraries were prepared by immunoSEQ multiplex PCR; TCRdb keeps only in-frame clonotypes and omits some of them. The profile covers under 45,000 clones, with 70% to 90% appearing a single time and approximately 4% taken by the ten largest. The CDR3 length is 14 residues. The germline CDR1 and CDR2 sequences are SGHDN and FVKESK. V lost 4 bases and J lost 4, with 13 bases in between. The chain recombines TRBV14 with TRBJ1-2; D possibly corresponds to TRBD1 (5 bases). This clonotype was sampled from a female donor with multiple sclerosis, enrolled in a pregnancy study. Here the sequenced sample was CD8+ T cells from peripheral blood mononuclear cells, taken in the first trimester of pregnancy. Here the CDR3 reads CASSLLGGPYGYTF. The CDR3 region has the DNA TGTGCCAGCAGCCTCCTGGGGGGTCCCTATGGCTACACCTTC.